This TCR beta chain stems from a study of T-cell memory formation after mild COVID-19. V shed 0 bases, J shed 3 bases, and the junction held 3 bases outside the gene matches. Germline loops: CDR1 SGDLS, CDR2 YYNGEE. The CDR3 spans 15 residues. TCRdb itself ran the 5' RACE reads through MiXCR, one entry per CDR3 protein. The sample carries some 410,000 distinct CDR3 sequences, less than 25% recorded once. Study results and caveats: SARS-CoV-2 specificity was not confirmed for second-wave clones peaking on day 37.

A word on this clonotype: The antigen is undetermined.

This sequence originates from an adult woman who had mild COVID-19 (a few samples of this study predate the infection). Cell type and time point are not known. The rearrangement links TRBV9 to TRBJ2-7, with 10 bases aligning to TRBD2. Sequencing was done on a sample of PBMCs or a T cell subset sorted from them (not recorded which). CDR3 bases: TGTGCCAGCAGCGTAGGGAGCGGGGGGGTCTACGAGCAGTACTTC. This encodes CASSVGSGGVYEQYF.